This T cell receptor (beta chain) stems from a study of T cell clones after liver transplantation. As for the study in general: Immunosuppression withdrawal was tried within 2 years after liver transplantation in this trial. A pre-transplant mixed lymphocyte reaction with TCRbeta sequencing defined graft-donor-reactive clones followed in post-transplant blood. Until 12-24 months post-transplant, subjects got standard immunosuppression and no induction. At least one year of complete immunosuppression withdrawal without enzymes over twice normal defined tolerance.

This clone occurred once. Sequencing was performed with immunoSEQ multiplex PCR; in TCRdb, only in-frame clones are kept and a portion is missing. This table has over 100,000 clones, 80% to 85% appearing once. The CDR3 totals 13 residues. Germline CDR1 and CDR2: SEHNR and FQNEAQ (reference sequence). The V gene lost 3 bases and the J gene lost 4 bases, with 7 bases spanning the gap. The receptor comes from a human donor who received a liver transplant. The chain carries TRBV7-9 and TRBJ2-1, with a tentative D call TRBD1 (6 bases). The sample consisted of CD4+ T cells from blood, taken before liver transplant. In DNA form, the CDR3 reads TGTGCCAGCAGCTTTGGACAGTACAATGAGCAGTTCTTC. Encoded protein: CASSFGQYNEQFF. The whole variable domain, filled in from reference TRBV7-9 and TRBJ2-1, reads DTGVSQNPRHKITKRGQNVTFRCDPISEHNRLYWYRQTLGQGPEFLTYFQNEAQLEKSRLLSDRFSAERPKGSFSTLEIQRTEQGDSAMYLCASSFGQYNEQFFGPGTRLTVL.